The 8 T cell receptor beta chains reported below all come from one sample, sequenced in a study of cytomegalovirus exposure and HLA in healthy donors. Primers: 60 Vbeta forward and 13 Jbeta reverse. TCRdb's table, derived via immunoSEQ multiplex PCR, lists solely in-frame clones and lacks some. Here the sample spans about 200,000 clones, about four fifths being singletons. Sequenced: PBMCs. These receptors all stem from a man in his thirties or forties in good health and CMV-seronegative.

This chain connects TRBV28 to TRBJ2-2, with a tentative D call TRBD1 (6 bases). Germline V gene sequence: CDR1 MDHEN, CDR2 SYDVKM. V was cut by 6 bases and J by 6 bases, with 20 bases left in between. CDR3 length: 16 residues. The CDR3 reads CASSKVGHNNAGELFF. CDR3 DNA: TGTGCCAGCAGCAAGGTGGGACATAACAATGCCGGGGAGCTGTTTTTT.

The chain combines TRBV10-1 with TRBJ2-3; weak D call: TRBD2 (6 bases). This CDR3 has 11 residues. Trimming removed 3 bases at V and 9 bases at J, with 7 bases between. The germline V gene has CDR1 WNHNN and CDR2 SYGVQD (reference sequence). The CDR3 nucleotides are TGCGCCAGCAGTGATCGGGGGACGCAGTATTTT. Translated: CASSDRGTQYF.

This clone was picked up one time. J is TRBJ1-2 and V is TRBV20-1, with unresolved D. This CDR3 region has 11 residues. Trimming pared 6 bases from V and 2 bases from J, leaving 7 bases between. Germline CDR1 and CDR2: DFQATT and SNEGSKA (reference sequence). CDR3: CSAKENYGYTF. The CDR3 region has the DNA TGCAGTGCAAAGGAGAACTATGGCTACACCTTC.

This clone was observed a few times. The chain carries TRBV6-1 and TRBJ1-6; 8 nucleotides line up with TRBD1. The CDR3 runs to 15 residues. The J segment lost 10 bases and the V segment lost 6 bases, leaving 11 bases of the junction unmatched. Germline values: CDR1 MNHNS, CDR2 SASEGT. The CDR3 spells CASRLHRGGWSPLHF. The DNA of the CDR3 is TGTGCCAGCAGGCTCCACAGGGGGGGCTGGTCACCCCTCCACTTT.

V is TRBV28 and J is TRBJ2-4, with 7 bases fitting TRBD2. V trimming: 3 bases; J trimming: 1 base; junction bases outside the gene matches: 0. There are 14 residues in the CDR3. The germline CDR1 and CDR2 sequences are MDHEN and SYDVKM. The CDR3 loop reads CASSFGGAKNIQYF. CDR3 DNA: TGTGCCAGCAGTTTCGGGGGGGCCAAAAACATTCAGTACTTC.

This clone was seen more than once but under ten times. The chain is built from TRBV28 and TRBJ1-3; no reliable D call. CDR1 and CDR2 from the germline V gene are MDHEN and SYDVKM. CDR3 size: 13 residues. Trimming removed 3 bases from V and 8 bases from J, with 11 bases in between. The CDR3 bases are TGTGCCAGCAGTTTGGGCCTAGCGGACACCATATATTTT. Its translation: CASSLGLADTIYF.

The gene calls are TRBV4-1 and TRBJ2-7, with D perhaps matching TRBD1 (6 bases). CDR3 length equals 16 residues. Germline V gene sequence: CDR1 MGHRA, CDR2 YSYEKL. Trimming removed 0 bases from V and 2 bases from J, with 14 bases in between. The chain's CDR3 is CASSQDPGARTYEQYF. The DNA for the CDR3 is TGCGCCAGCAGCCAAGATCCAGGGGCTCGAACCTACGAGCAGTACTTC.

The chain joins TRBV10-3 to TRBJ1-6; D is uncertain. Germline assignment: CDR1 ENHRY and CDR2 SYGVKD. CDR3 length equals 14 residues. V was trimmed by 3 bases and J by 5 bases, leaving 8 bases between them. Here the CDR3 reads CAISDSGHNSPLHF. CDR3 bases: TGTGCCATCAGTGATTCAGGTCATAATTCACCCCTCCACTTT.